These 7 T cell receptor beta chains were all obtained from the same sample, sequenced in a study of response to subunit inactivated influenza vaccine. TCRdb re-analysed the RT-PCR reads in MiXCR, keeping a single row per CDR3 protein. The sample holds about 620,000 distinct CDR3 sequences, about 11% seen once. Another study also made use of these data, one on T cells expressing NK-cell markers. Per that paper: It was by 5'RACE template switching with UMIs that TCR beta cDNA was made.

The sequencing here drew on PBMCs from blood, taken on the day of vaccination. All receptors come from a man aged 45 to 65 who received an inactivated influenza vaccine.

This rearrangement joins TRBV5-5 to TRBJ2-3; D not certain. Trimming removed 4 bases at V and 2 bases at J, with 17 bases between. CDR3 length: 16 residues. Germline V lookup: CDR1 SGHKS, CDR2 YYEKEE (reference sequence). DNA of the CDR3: TGTGCCAGCAGCCTCACCGACCCATTTCCCACAGATACGCAGTATTTT. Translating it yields CASSLTDPFPTDTQYF.

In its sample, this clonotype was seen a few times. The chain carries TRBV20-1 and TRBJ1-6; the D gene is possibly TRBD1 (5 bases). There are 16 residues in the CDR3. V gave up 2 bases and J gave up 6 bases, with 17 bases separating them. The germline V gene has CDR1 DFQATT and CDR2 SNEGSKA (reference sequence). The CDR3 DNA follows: TGCAGTGCTAGACCAATCAGGGCAACCAGTAATTCACCCCTCCACTTT. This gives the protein CSARPIRATSNSPLHF.

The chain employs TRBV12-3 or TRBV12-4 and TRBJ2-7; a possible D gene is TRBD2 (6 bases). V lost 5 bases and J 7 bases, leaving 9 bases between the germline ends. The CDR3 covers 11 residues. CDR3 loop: CASSVAGEQYF. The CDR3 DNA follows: TGTGCCAGCAGTGTGGCGGGGGAGCAGTACTTC.

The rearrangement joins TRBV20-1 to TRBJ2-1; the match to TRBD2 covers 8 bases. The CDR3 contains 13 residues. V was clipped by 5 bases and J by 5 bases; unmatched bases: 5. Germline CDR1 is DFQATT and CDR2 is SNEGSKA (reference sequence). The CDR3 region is CSAPIAGHNEQFF. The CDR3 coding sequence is TGCAGTGCTCCGATAGCGGGGCACAATGAGCAGTTCTTC.

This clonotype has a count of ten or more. CDR3 nucleotides: TGTGCCAGCAGCTTAGATCGGGGGCGGGAGACCCAGTACTTC. Residues: CASSLDRGRETQYF. V usage is TRBV11-2 and J usage is TRBJ2-5; D may correspond to TRBD1 or TRBD2 (6 bases each). The CDR3 has 14 residues. CDR1 is SGHAT and CDR2 is FQNNGV in the germline V gene. V gave up 0 bases and J gave up 5 bases, with 10 bases separating them.

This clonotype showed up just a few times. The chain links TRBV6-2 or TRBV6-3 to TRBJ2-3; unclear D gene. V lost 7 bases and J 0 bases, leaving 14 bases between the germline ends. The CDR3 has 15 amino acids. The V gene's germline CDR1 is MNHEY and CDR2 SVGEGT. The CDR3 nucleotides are TGTGCCAGCAAGAGAGACGGCGATAGCACAGATACGCAGTATTTT. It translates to CASKRDGDSTDTQYF.

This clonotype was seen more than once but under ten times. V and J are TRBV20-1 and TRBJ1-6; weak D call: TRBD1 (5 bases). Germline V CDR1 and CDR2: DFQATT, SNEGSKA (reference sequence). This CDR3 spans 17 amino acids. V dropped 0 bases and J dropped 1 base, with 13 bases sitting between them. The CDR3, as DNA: TGCAGTGCTAGAGATACGATGGGGGGTTCCTATAATTCACCCCTCCACTTT. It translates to CSARDTMGGSYNSPLHF.